This T cell receptor (beta chain) was captured in a study of cytomegalovirus exposure and HLA in healthy donors. Study context: The approximately 110 validation repertoires used a platform that matched the one used for the approximately 670 first-cohort repertoires, as a later analysis reported. Study-level results: According to the study, around 160 TCR beta chains were cytomegalovirus-associated.

Germline V gene lookup returns CDR1 SEHNR and CDR2 FQNEAQ (reference sequence). This CDR3 is built from 15 residues. Trimming removed 8 bases at V and 6 bases at J, with 22 bases between. The repertoire was sequenced with immunoSEQ multiplex PCR; TCRdb's copy has only in-frame clones and lacks some. The table shows about 98,000 clones, with about 90% occurring only once. Remarks on this clone: What it binds is not known.

Sequences were obtained from PBMCs. The chain employs TRBV7-9 and TRBJ1-2; D uncertain. This TCR derives from a man younger than 30 in good health and CMV-seropositive. The CDR3 loop reads CASGRGGDFFDGYTF. The CDR3 bases are TGTGCCAGCGGCCGAGGCGGAGACTTCTTCGATGGCTACACCTTC.